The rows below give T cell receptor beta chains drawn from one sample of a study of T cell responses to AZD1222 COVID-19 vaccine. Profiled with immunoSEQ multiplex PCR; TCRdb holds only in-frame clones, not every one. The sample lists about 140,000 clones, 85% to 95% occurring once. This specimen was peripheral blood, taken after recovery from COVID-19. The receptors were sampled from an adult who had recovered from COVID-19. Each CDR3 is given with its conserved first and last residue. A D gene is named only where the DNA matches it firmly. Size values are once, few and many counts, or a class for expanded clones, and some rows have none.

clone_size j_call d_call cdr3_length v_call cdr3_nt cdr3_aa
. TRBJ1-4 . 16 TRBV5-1 TGCGCCAGCAGCTTCGGGCAAGGGCTCGGGAATGAAAAACTGTTTTTT CASSFGQGLGNEKLFF
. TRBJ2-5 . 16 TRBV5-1 TGCGCCAGCAGCCCGGGCCAGAACACAGGTCTGGAGACCCAGTACTTC CASSPGQNTGLETQYF
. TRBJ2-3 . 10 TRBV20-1 TGCAGTGCTAGCTTACGGGCGCAGTATTTT CSASLRAQYF
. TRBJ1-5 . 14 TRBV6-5 TGTGCCAGCAGTTTAGGACAGACTAATCAGCCCCAGCATTTT CASSLGQTNQPQHF
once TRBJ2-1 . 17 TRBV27 TGTGCCAGCAGTTTGTCGTCAGGGATAGAACTTTACAATGAGCAGTTCTTC CASSLSSGIELYNEQFF
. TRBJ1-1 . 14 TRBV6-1 TGTGCCAGCAGTGAAGGGCCAGGGAACACTGAAGCTTTCTTT CASSEGPGNTEAFF
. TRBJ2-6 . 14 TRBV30 TGTGCCTGGAGTGTAGGGGCTGGGGCCAACGTCCTGACTTTC CAWSVGAGANVLTF
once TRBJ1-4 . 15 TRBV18 TGTGCCAGCTCACCTCGCCAGGGGCGAGGGGAAAAACTGTTTTTT CASSPRQGRGEKLFF
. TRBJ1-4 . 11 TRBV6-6 TGTGCCACTCGAACGGATGAAAAACTGTTTTTT CATRTDEKLFF
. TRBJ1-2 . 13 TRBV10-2 TGCGCCAGCAGTGTGACGGGTGGTTATGGCTACACCTTC CASSVTGGYGYTF
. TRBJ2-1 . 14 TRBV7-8 TGTGCCAGCAGCCCATCCCTCATCCGGTATGAGCAGTTCTTC CASSPSLIRYEQFF
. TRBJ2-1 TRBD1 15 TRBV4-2 TGTGCCAGCAGCCAAGGTCCTGACAGGGTGAATGAGCAGTTCTTC CASSQGPDRVNEQFF
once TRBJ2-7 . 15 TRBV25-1 TGTGCCAGCAGTGGACCGGGACGGGGGACCTACGAGCAGTACTTC CASSGPGRGTYEQYF
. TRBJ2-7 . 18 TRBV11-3 TGTGCCAGCGGCAAGGGAGTCCTAAAAAAACCCGGCTCCTACGAGCAGTACTTC CASGKGVLKKPGSYEQYF
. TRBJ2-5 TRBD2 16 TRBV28 TGTGCCAGCAGTCAGGGACTAGCGGGAGGGCTGAGGACCCAGTACTTC CASSQGLAGGLRTQYF
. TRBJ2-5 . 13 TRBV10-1 TGCGCCAGCAGTGAGTCGACCCACTGGACCCAGTACTTC CASSESTHWTQYF
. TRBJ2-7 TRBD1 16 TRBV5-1 TGCGCCAGCAGCTTGGATTCACAGGGGTGGACCTACGAGCAGTACTTC CASSLDSQGWTYEQYF
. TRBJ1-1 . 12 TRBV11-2 TGTGCCAGCAGCTTAGTGGCAGGGGAAGCTTTCTTT CASSLVAGEAFF
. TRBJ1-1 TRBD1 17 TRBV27 TGTGCCAGCAAGACACAGGGGGCTCGGCCATCGAACACTGAAGCTTTCTTT CASKTQGARPSNTEAFF
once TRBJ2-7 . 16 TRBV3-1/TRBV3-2 TGTGCCAGCAGCCAGGAGCAGACCCGAACATACTACGAGCAGTACTTC CASSQEQTRTYYEQYF
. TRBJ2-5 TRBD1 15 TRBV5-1 TGCGCCAGCAGCTTGGTGGGGACAGGGAAAGAGACCCAGTACTTC CASSLVGTGKETQYF
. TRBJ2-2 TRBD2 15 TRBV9 TGTGCCAGCAGCCCGATCAGGGAGGGCACCGGGGAGCTGTTTTTT CASSPIREGTGELFF
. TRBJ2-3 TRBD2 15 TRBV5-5 TGTGCCAGCAGGAGGACTAGCGGGAGTCCGGATACGCAGTATTTT CASRRTSGSPDTQYF
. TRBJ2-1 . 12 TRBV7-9 TGTGCCAGCAGCCTGGGGGTACGTGAGCAGTTCTTC CASSLGVREQFF
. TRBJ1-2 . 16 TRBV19 TGTGCCAGTAGTACCGCTTGGACGGAGGTTTTCTATGGCTACACCTTC CASSTAWTEVFYGYTF
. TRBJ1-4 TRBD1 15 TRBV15 TGTGCCACCAGCAGTGGTGACAGGGTGCATGAAAAACTGTTTTTT CATSSGDRVHEKLFF
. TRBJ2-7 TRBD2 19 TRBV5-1 TGCGCCAGCAGCTTGGGACGACTAGCGGGAGGCCTGGGAGGGTTGGAGCAGTACTTC CASSLGRLAGGLGGLEQYF
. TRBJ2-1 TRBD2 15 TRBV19 TGTGCCAGTAGTAGGGGACTAGCGGCCTACAATGAGCAGTTCTTC CASSRGLAAYNEQFF
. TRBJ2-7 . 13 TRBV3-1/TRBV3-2 TGTGCCAGCAGCCAAGGCTCTCTCTACGAGCAGTACTTC CASSQGSLYEQYF
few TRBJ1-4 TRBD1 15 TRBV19 TGTGCCAGTAGTCCCGGGGGACAGGATCTCCCAAAACTGTTTTTT CASSPGGQDLPKLFF
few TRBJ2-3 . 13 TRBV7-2 TGTGCCAGCAGCTCCGGGGTAAAAGATACGCAGTATTTT CASSSGVKDTQYF
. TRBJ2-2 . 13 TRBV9 TGTGCCAGCAGCTTAAGGACAGACGGGGAGCTGTTTTTT CASSLRTDGELFF
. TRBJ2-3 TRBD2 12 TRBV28 TGTGCCAGCAGTCTACTAGCGGATACGCAGTATTTT CASSLLADTQYF
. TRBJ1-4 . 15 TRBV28 TGTGCCAGCAGTCCGGCGGACAGAGGGGATGAAAAACTGTTTTTT CASSPADRGDEKLFF
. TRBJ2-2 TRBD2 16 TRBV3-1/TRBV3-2 TGTGCCAGCAGCCAAGGAGTAAGCGGGAGCAGCGGGGAGCTGTTTTTT CASSQGVSGSSGELFF
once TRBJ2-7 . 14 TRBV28 TGTGCCAGCAGTTTGGGCAGATGGGGATGGGAGCAGTACTTC CASSLGRWGWEQYF
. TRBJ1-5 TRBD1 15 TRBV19 TGTGCCAGTAGTTTAATGACAGGGCTAGGGCAGCCCCAGCATTTT CASSLMTGLGQPQHF
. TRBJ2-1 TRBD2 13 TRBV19 TGTGCCAGTAGTATAGGCCTAGCGGGAGGACAGTTCTTC CASSIGLAGGQFF
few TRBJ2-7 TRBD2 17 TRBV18 TGTGCCAGCTCACCACCCGGTAGCGGGAGCGCAACCTACGAGCAGTACTTC CASSPPGSGSATYEQYF
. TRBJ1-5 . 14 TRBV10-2 TGCGCCAGCAGTGTTGGGGGAAGCAATCAGCCCCAGCATTTT CASSVGGSNQPQHF
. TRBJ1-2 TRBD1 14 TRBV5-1 TGCGCCAGCAGCAACGGACAGGGGGCGACGGGCTACACCTTC CASSNGQGATGYTF
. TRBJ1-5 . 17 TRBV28 TGTGCCAGCAGCAACCAGACAGGTTACAGGCGCAATCAGCCCCAGCATTTT CASSNQTGYRRNQPQHF
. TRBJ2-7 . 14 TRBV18 TGTGCCAGCTCACCCCGGGGACGACCCTACGAGCAGTACTTC CASSPRGRPYEQYF
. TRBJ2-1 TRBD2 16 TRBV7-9 TGTGCCAGCAGCCCTAGCGGACCCTTCTCCTACAATGAGCAGTTCTTC CASSPSGPFSYNEQFF
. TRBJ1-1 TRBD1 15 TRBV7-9 TGTGCCAGCAGCCCCCGACAGGGGAAGAACACTGAAGCTTTCTTT CASSPRQGKNTEAFF
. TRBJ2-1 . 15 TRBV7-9 TGTGCCAGTGTACCAGGAGGCCAGCCTTACAATGAGCAGTTCTTC CASVPGGQPYNEQFF
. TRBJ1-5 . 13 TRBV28 TGTGCCAGCAGTTCCTTGGGCAATCAGCCCCAGCATTTT CASSSLGNQPQHF
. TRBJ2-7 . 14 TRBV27 TGTGCCAGCAGTCCCGACGTGAGCTCCTACGAGCAGTACTTC CASSPDVSSYEQYF
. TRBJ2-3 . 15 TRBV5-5 TGTGCCAGCGGCCCTCTCGACCTAACCACAGATACGCAGTATTTT CASGPLDLTTDTQYF
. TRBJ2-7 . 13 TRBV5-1 TGCGCCAGCAATCAAAACTTGAATAGCGAGCAGTACTTC CASNQNLNSEQYF
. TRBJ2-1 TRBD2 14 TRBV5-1 TGCGCCAGCGCCAGGGTAGCGGGAGCGGGTGAGCAGTTCTTC CASARVAGAGEQFF